This T cell receptor (beta chain) was retrieved from a study of response to subunit inactivated influenza vaccine. Study results and limitations: Researchers suggested that each seasonal influenza vaccination recruits few new T cells.

TCRdb ran MiXCR on the RT-PCR reads and lists one entry per CDR3 protein. The sample records about 780,000 distinct CDR3 sequences, approximately 17% being singletons. This clonotype was counted between two and nine times. What it recognizes is unknown. V lost 4 bases to trimming and J lost 3 bases, with 10 bases between them. Germline-derived CDR1 and CDR2 are SGHRS and YFSETQ. The CDR3 sequence is 13 residues long. The chain uses TRBV5-1 and TRBJ1-2; TRBD1 might be the D (6 bases). The sample here was PBMCs from blood, taken about 5 days after vaccination. This receptor was taken from a man aged 50-60 years who received an inactivated influenza vaccine. The CDR3 bases are TGCGCCAGCAGCGTGGGGGCGGACTATGGCTACACCTTC. This encodes CASSVGADYGYTF.